Shown below are 2 T cell receptor beta chains from a single sample sequenced in a study of blood T cell repertoires in COVID-19. TCRdb's table, derived via immunoSEQ multiplex PCR, lists solely in-frame clones and lacks some. The sample holds about 200,000 clones, 70% to 90% seen once. The sequenced sample was peripheral blood. The source of these receptors is a man aged 45-65 years with acute or convalescent COVID-19.

The chain joins TRBV19 to TRBJ1-4; no clear D. The CDR3 covers 16 residues. The germline V gene has CDR1 LNHDA and CDR2 SQIVND (reference sequence). V lost 1 base, J lost 0 bases, and 9 bases lay in between. CDR3 residues: CASSIGFRATNEKLFF. The CDR3 nucleotides read TGTGCCAGTAGTATAGGTTTTCGAGCAACTAATGAAAAACTGTTTTTT.

The chain combines TRBV6-5 with TRBJ1-5; D unresolved. CDR1 is MNHEY, CDR2 SVGAGI, per germline. The CDR3 extends over 12 amino acids. Trimming cost V 4 bases and J 9 bases, with 10 bases left between them. The CDR3 sequence is CASSSPGGPQHF. As DNA, the CDR3 is TGTGCCAGCAGTTCCCCGGGAGGGCCCCAGCATTTT.